The 29 T cell receptor beta chains presented below share a single source sample, sequenced in a study of T cell repertoires in cytomegalovirus infection. TCRdb analysed the reads with MiXCR anew, one entry per CDR3 protein. The table has around 310,000 distinct CDR3 sequences, about 28% seen once. The antigens these receptors bind are not known. The sample was cultured PBMCs, taken from culture after CMV antigen stimulation. Receptors were obtained from a human donor in good health (CMV status not recorded). Some clones in this sample may be carry-over from other donors' samples.

This clonotype was seen at least ten times. The rearrangement uses TRBV7-3 and TRBJ2-4, with TRBD1 matching 8 bases. In germline, CDR1 is SGHTA, CDR2 FQGTGA. The CDR3 contains 18 residues. Germline trimming cut 3 bases from V and 1 base from J; bases unmatched to any gene: 11. The CDR3 region is CASSFQGAGVRAKNIQYF. The CDR3 DNA is TGTGCCAGCAGCTTCCAGGGGGCCGGGGTGCGGGCCAAAAACATTCAGTACTTC.

J is TRBJ2-1 and V is TRBV24-1; D gene unclear. The CDR3 runs 12 residues. V lost 2 bases and J lost 12, with 10 bases in between. CDR1 KGHDR and CDR2 SFDVKD come from the germline V gene. The CDR3 region is CATSDSPGPQFF. DNA of the CDR3: TGTGCCACCAGTGATTCCCCTGGGCCGCAGTTCTTC.

The chain employs TRBV5-4 and TRBJ1-1, with D unresolved. The V gene's germline CDR1 is SGHNT and CDR2 YYREEE (reference sequence). Trimming removed 4 bases from V and 2 bases from J, with 9 bases in between. The CDR3 runs 13 residues. This chain's CDR3 is CASSLEKNTEAFF. The CDR3 nucleotides are TGTGCCAGCAGCCTAGAGAAAAACACTGAAGCTTTCTTT.

The chain combines TRBV18 with TRBJ2-1, with D possibly matching TRBD1 (6 bases). Trimming took 3 bases from V and 3 from J, leaving 12 bases between them. CDR1 is KGHSH, CDR2 LQKENI, per germline. The CDR3 loop spans 15 amino acids. The CDR3 protein is CASSPGQTFYNEQFF. CDR3 coding DNA: TGTGCCAGCTCACCCGGACAGACATTCTACAATGAGCAGTTCTTC.

J is TRBJ1-1 and V is TRBV28, with TRBD1 as a possible D gene (5 bases). V was trimmed by 5 bases and J by 3 bases, leaving 16 bases between them. Looked up from germline, CDR1 is MDHEN and CDR2 is SYDVKM. The CDR3 totals 15 residues. The CDR3 region is CASSPPGRLHTEAFF. Here the CDR3 DNA reads TGTGCCAGCAGTCCACCGGGACGGCTACACACTGAAGCTTTCTTT.

V and J are TRBV7-4 and TRBJ2-6, with unresolved D. The CDR3 spans 17 residues. Trimming cost V 5 bases and J 0 bases, with 14 bases left between them. The germline CDR1 and CDR2 sequences are SGHVT and SQSDAQ. CDR3 protein: CASSPQLSTSGANVLTF. CDR3 in DNA: TGTGCCAGCAGCCCCCAACTCTCGACCTCTGGGGCCAACGTCCTGACTTTC.

This clonotype was counted only a few times. The chain links TRBV6-1 to TRBJ2-7, with TRBD1 matching over 7 bases. Germline lookup yields CDR1 MNHNS and CDR2 SASEGT. The CDR3 consists of 15 residues. Trimming removed 0 bases from V and 3 bases from J; junction bases left unmatched: 5. CDR3 residues: CASSEARGLYYEQYF. The CDR3 nucleotides read TGTGCCAGCAGTGAAGCTAGGGGGCTCTACTACGAGCAGTACTTC.

V usage is TRBV5-1 and J usage is TRBJ2-1; 10 bases match TRBD1. The J segment lost 8 bases and the V segment lost 0 bases, leaving 5 bases of the junction unmatched. Germline-derived CDR1 and CDR2 are SGHRS and YFSETQ. The CDR3 totals 15 residues. CDR3 in amino acids: CASSLGRDRGDEQFF. The DNA of the CDR3 is TGCGCCAGCAGCTTGGGCCGGGACAGGGGCGATGAGCAGTTCTTC.

V gene TRBV5-6 combines with J gene TRBJ2-5; 10 bases align to TRBD2. This CDR3 contains 17 residues. Per the germline V gene, CDR1 is SGHDT and CDR2 is YYEEEE. V was pared by 3 bases and J by 2 bases, with 10 bases of the junction left unmatched. The CDR3 DNA sequence: TGTGCCAGCAGCTCCCTCGGGGAGCGGGGGGGACAAGAGACCCAGTACTTC. Translated, it gives CASSSLGERGGQETQYF.

There are many counts of this clonotype. The chain employs TRBV12-3 or TRBV12-4 and TRBJ1-1; 7 nucleotides match TRBD1. The CDR3 spans 18 residues. V lost 3 bases and J lost 2; bases outside the gene matches: 15. The CDR3 bases are TGTGCCAGCAGTTTGTCCCTTCGTATGACAGGGTATAACACTGAAGCTTTCTTT. Its protein is CASSLSLRMTGYNTEAFF.

This clonotype came up many times. V usage is TRBV7-2 and J usage is TRBJ1-5; weak D call: TRBD1 (5 bases). The CDR3 is 15 residues long. Germline V CDR1 and CDR2: SGHTA, FQGNSA. V was trimmed by 1 base and J by 3 bases, leaving 10 bases between them. The CDR3 protein is CASSLGRTSNQPQHF. CDR3 DNA sequence: TGTGCCAGCAGCTTAGGCAGGACATCCAATCAGCCCCAGCATTTT. Full variable domain (missing parts from reference TRBV7-2 and TRBJ1-5): GAGVSQSPSNKVTEKGKDVELRCDPISGHTALYWYRQSLGQGLEFLIYFQGNSAPDKSGLPSDRFSAERTGGSVSTLTIQRTQQEDSAVYLCASSLGRTSNQPQHFGDGTRLSIL.

This clonotype was seen only a few times. The chain employs TRBV5-1 and TRBJ2-7; TRBD2 might be the D (6 bases). V dropped 4 bases and J dropped 3 bases, with 11 bases sitting between them. Germline V gene lookup returns CDR1 SGHRS and CDR2 YFSETQ. This CDR3 spans 13 amino acids. Written as DNA, the CDR3 is TGCGCCAGCAGCCCGGGACTCCGCTACGAGCAGTACTTC. Its translation: CASSPGLRYEQYF.

The rearrangement uses TRBV11-2 and TRBJ2-3, with D perhaps matching TRBD2 (5 bases). The ends were cut back, 1 base at V and 0 bases at J, with 11 bases in the middle. CDR3 size: 16 residues. The germline gives CDR1 SGHAT, CDR2 FQNNGV. The CDR3 is CASSLGSALSTDTQYF. The DNA for the CDR3 is TGTGCCAGCAGCTTAGGTAGCGCCCTAAGCACAGATACGCAGTATTTT. Full variable domain (rest looked up from reference TRBV11-2 and TRBJ2-3): EAGVAQSPRYKIIEKRQSVAFWCNPISGHATLYWYQQILGQGPKLLIQFQNNGVVDDSQLPKDRFSAERLKGVDSTLKIQPAKLEDSAVYLCASSLGSALSTDTQYFGPGTRLTVL.

This chain links TRBV18 with TRBJ1-1; D gene uncertain. The CDR3 totals 18 residues. The V end was cut by 5 bases, the J end by 1 base, with 23 bases between. CDR1 and CDR2 from the germline V gene are KGHSH and LQKENI. The DNA for the CDR3 is TGTGCCAGCTCATTCCACTTACGCGAAGGGTTGGGGAACACTGAAGCTTTCTTT. Residues: CASSFHLREGLGNTEAFF.

Only a few counts were recorded for this clonotype. This chain joins TRBV28 and TRBJ1-5; D is unclear. V was pared by 5 bases and J by 7 bases, with 6 bases between. The germline CDR1 and CDR2 sequences are MDHEN and SYDVKM. The CDR3 consists of 11 residues. This CDR3 reads CASSNYQPQHF. The CDR3 coding sequence is TGTGCCAGCAGTAATTACCAGCCCCAGCATTTT.

This chain links TRBV28 with TRBJ2-5; D remains ambiguous. Between the trimmed V and J ends, which lost 6 bases and 2 bases, there was a span of 10 bases. The CDR3 totals 13 residues. CDR1 is MDHEN and CDR2 is SYDVKM in the germline V gene. The CDR3 here is CASRIPGQETQYF. DNA for the CDR3: TGTGCCAGCAGGATCCCCGGGCAAGAGACCCAGTACTTC.

V and J are TRBV7-3 and TRBJ2-5; D gene unclear. V lost 2 bases and J lost 5, with 15 bases in between. CDR3 size: 15 residues. Per germline, CDR1 SGHTA and CDR2 FQGTGA. In DNA, the CDR3 is TGTGCCAGCAGCTTAGGGCCAGCTCTCAAGGAGACCCAGTACTTC. It translates to CASSLGPALKETQYF.

A few counts support this clonotype. The germline gene is not matched at one end of the junction; a read error may be the cause. J is TRBJ2-3 and V is TRBV19; 11 bases are shared with TRBD2. This CDR3 contains 15 residues. Germline V gene sequence: CDR1 LNHDA, CDR2 SQIVND (reference sequence). CDR3 DNA sequence: TGTGCCAGTAGGATAGCGGGAGGGCCCTCAGATACGCAGTATTTT. Its translation: CASRIAGGPSDTQYF.

In its sample, this clonotype was seen many times. The rearrangement joins TRBV10-3 to TRBJ2-2, with a tentative D call TRBD2 (5 bases). CDR1 is ENHRY, CDR2 SYGVKD, per germline. The length of the CDR3 is 18 residues. With 0 bases removed from V and 5 bases from J, the gap between germline ends came to 19 bases. CDR3 in amino acids: CAISESRVAPGSTGELFF. Here the CDR3 DNA reads TGTGCCATCAGTGAGTCGCGGGTAGCCCCCGGCAGTACCGGGGAGCTGTTTTTT.

The chain joins TRBV7-6 to TRBJ2-3; 9 nucleotides align to TRBD2. The V gene end was trimmed by 4 bases and the J gene end by 4 bases; junction bases not matched to a gene: 6. CDR1 is SGHVS, CDR2 FNYEAQ, per germline. This CDR3 is 15 amino acids long. The DNA for the CDR3 is TGTGCCAGCAGCTCCGTAGCGGGGGCGGCAGATACGCAGTATTTT. It is translated as CASSSVAGAADTQYF.

This clonotype was seen more than once but under ten times. V is TRBV7-3 and J is TRBJ2-3; perhaps TRBD1 as D (6 bases). V was shortened by 2 bases and J by 6 bases, with 15 bases between the two germline ends. This CDR3 is 15 amino acids long. The V gene's germline CDR1 is SGHTA and CDR2 FQGTGA. CDR3 protein: CASSLAGATIDTQYF. For the CDR3, the DNA is TGTGCCAGCAGCTTAGCAGGGGCGACCATCGATACGCAGTATTTT.

The gene calls are TRBV12-3 or TRBV12-4 and TRBJ2-1; D assignment may be TRBD1 or TRBD2 (5 bases each). This CDR3 is 14 amino acids long. V gave up 1 base and J gave up 5 bases, with 9 bases separating them. CDR3 DNA: TGTGCCAGCAGTTTAGAGGGGACCGACAATGAGCAGTTCTTC. Translating it yields CASSLEGTDNEQFF.

This clonotype was counted only a few times. V and J are TRBV12-5 and TRBJ1-1; TRBD1 matches at 8 bases. V dropped 4 bases and J dropped 2; count of bases not matched to a gene: 6. The CDR3 runs 15 residues. The V gene's germline CDR1 is LGHNT and CDR2 FRNRAP. CDR3 sequence (DNA): TGTGCTAGTGGTTCGGGGACAGGAGTTAACACTGAAGCTTTCTTT. This encodes CASGSGTGVNTEAFF.

This sequence joins TRBV6-5 and TRBJ1-2, with unresolved D. The CDR3 covers 14 residues. The ends were cut back, 4 bases at V and 4 bases at J, with 13 bases in the middle. The germline CDR1 and CDR2 sequences are MNHEY and SVGAGI. CDR3 amino acids: CASSSAGLAYGYTF. CDR3 sequence (DNA): TGTGCCAGCAGTTCGGCGGGGTTAGCCTATGGCTACACCTTC.

V gene TRBV6-8 combines with J gene TRBJ2-7; 7 nucleotides line up with TRBD2. With V trimmed by 0 bases and J by 2 bases, 7 bases remained unmatched. Germline CDR1 and CDR2: MNHGY and SAAAGT. The CDR3 loop spans 16 amino acids. The CDR3 sequence: CASSYSSGHATYEQYF. The CDR3, as DNA: TGTGCCAGCAGTTACTCTAGCGGGCATGCGACCTACGAGCAGTACTTC.

The table lists this clonotype with a few counts. The rearrangement links TRBV6-8 to TRBJ2-5; 8 positions agree with TRBD2. The CDR3 totals 15 residues. Trimming cost V 2 bases and J 5 bases; bases outside gene matches: 7. Germline V CDR1 and CDR2: MNHGY, SAAAGT. The CDR3 loop reads CASSYPAGGKETQYF. CDR3 coding DNA: TGTGCCAGCAGTTACCCTGCGGGAGGAAAGGAGACCCAGTACTTC.

This clonotype was found once. The chain joins TRBV18 to TRBJ2-1, with 10 bases that match TRBD2. This CDR3 contains 16 residues. V lost 0 bases and J lost 6; bases outside the gene matches: 5. The germline V gene has CDR1 KGHSH and CDR2 LQKENI. The CDR3 coding sequence is TGTGCCAGCTCACCACCGTCTAGCGGGAGTGGCAATGAGCAGTTCTTC. Encoded protein: CASSPPSSGSGNEQFF.

The chain has TRBV27 and TRBJ1-5, with 11 bases matching TRBD1. The CDR3 is 21 residues long. CDR1 is MNHEY and CDR2 is SMNVEV in the germline V gene (reference sequence). With 6 bases clipped from V and 0 bases from J, the junction kept 19 bases outside the gene matches. DNA of the CDR3: TGTGCCAGCAGCCTAAGGGGGGTTGGGGGACAGGGGGGTTATAGCAATCAGCCCCAGCATTTT. Protein product: CASSLRGVGGQGGYSNQPQHF.

This clonotype appeared a few times. The V call is TRBV4-3, the J call TRBJ2-3; D might be TRBD1 or TRBD2, each matching 5 bases. The length of the CDR3 is 15 residues. Trimming cost V 1 base and J 3 bases, with 11 bases left between them. Looked up from germline, CDR1 is LGHNA and CDR2 is YSLEER. The CDR3 is CASSQVGVRTDTQYF. As DNA, the CDR3 is TGCGCCAGCAGCCAAGTGGGGGTCCGGACAGATACGCAGTATTTT.